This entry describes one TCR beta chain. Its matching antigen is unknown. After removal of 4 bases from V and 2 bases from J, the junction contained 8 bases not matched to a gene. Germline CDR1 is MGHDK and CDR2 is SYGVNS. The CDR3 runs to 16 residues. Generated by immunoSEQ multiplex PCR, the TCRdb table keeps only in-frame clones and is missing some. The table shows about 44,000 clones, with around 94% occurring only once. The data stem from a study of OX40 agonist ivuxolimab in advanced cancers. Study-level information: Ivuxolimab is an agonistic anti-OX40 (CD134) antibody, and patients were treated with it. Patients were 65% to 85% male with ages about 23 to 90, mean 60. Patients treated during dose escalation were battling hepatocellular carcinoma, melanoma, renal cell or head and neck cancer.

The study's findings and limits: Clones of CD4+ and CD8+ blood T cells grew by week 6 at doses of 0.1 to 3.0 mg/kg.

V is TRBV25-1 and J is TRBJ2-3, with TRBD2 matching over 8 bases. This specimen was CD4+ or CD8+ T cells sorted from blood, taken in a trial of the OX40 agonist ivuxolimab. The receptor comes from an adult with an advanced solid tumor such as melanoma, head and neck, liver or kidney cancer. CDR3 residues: CASSASGFPITDTQYF. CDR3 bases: TGTGCCAGCAGTGCTAGCGGGTTCCCGATCACAGATACGCAGTATTTT.